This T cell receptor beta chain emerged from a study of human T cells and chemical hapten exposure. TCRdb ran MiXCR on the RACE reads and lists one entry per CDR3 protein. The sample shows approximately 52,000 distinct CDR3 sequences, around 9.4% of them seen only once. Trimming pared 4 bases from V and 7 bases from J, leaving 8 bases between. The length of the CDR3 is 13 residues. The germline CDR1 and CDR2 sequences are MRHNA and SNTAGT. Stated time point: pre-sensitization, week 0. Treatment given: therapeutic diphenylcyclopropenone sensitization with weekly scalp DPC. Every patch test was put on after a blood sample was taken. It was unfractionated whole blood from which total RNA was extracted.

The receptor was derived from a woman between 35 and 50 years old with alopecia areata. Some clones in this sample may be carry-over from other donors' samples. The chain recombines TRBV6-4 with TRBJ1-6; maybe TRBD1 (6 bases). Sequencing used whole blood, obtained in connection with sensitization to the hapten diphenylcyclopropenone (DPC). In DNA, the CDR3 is TGTGCCAGCAGTGCTCAGGGGAATTCACCCCTCCACTTT. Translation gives CASSAQGNSPLHF.